The 30 T cell receptor beta chains reported below all come from one sample, sequenced in a study of low-dose radiotherapy and immunotherapy resistance in tumors. Time point in this sample: before trial treatment. TRAV- and TRBV-specific primers, spanning alpha and beta chains, primed first-strand cDNA. PCR amplification of the TCRs was performed with Phusion for 20 PCR cycles, and it relied on a constant-region primer together with a V-primer adapter. TCRdb called the reads again in MiXCR, with one record for every CDR3 protein. The sample has roughly 54,000 distinct CDR3 sequences, 20% to 25% seen once. The sequencing used PBMCs, collected before treatment. The receptors were sampled from a male donor with prostate cancer.

This clonotype was counted at least ten times. The chain is built from TRBV5-1 and TRBJ2-7; D unclear. V lost 0 bases, J lost 3 bases, and 13 bases lay in between. The germline gives CDR1 SGHRS, CDR2 YFSETQ. There are 15 residues in the CDR3. CDR3 nucleotides: TGCGCCAGCAGCTTGGCGAGTTCTGGGGTCTACGAGCAGTACTTC. Amino acids: CASSLASSGVYEQYF.

Notes on this clonotype: It is likely a read error: a sequence one base away is far more abundant. The chain recombines TRBV3-1 with TRBJ2-3; D is ambiguous. The CDR3 consists of 12 residues. Germline-derived CDR1 and CDR2 are LGHDT and YNNKEL (reference sequence). With 5 bases removed from V and 3 bases from J, the gap between germline ends came to 6 bases. Here the CDR3 DNA reads TGTGCCAGCAGCATGCGGACAGATACGCAGTATTTT. Protein sequence: CASSMRTDTQYF.

V gene TRBV19 combines with J gene TRBJ1-6; maybe TRBD1 (6 bases). This CDR3 is 12 amino acids long. Germline V gives CDR1 LNHDA, CDR2 SQIVND (reference sequence). The germline V and J ends were trimmed by 6 bases and 10 bases, with 10 bases remaining between them. CDR3 sequence: CASRTGGSPLHF. The DNA for the CDR3 is TGTGCCAGTAGGACAGGCGGATCACCCCTCCACTTT.

This clonotype was observed a few times. The V and J genes are TRBV5-1 and TRBJ2-7; D is possibly TRBD1 (5 bases). The CDR3 loop spans 14 amino acids. V lost 0 bases and J 5 bases, leaving 12 bases between the germline ends. CDR1 and CDR2 from the germline V gene are SGHRS and YFSETQ. The CDR3 DNA follows: TGCGCCAGCAGCTTGGGACAGTTCATAAACGAGCAGTACTTC. Protein: CASSLGQFINEQYF.

In this sample, this clonotype turned up many times. J is TRBJ2-2 and V is TRBV7-9; 10 bases match TRBD1. CDR1 SEHNR and CDR2 FQNEAQ come from the germline V gene (reference sequence). The V gene end was trimmed by 5 bases and the J gene end by 1 base; junction bases not matched to a gene: 4. The CDR3 sequence is 16 residues long. The CDR3 is CASSTWTGGNTGELFF. In DNA form, the CDR3 reads TGTGCCAGCAGCACCTGGACAGGGGGGAACACCGGGGAGCTGTTTTTT.

This clonotype was observed at least ten times. The chain uses TRBV7-8 and TRBJ1-1; D uncertain. CDR1 and CDR2 (germline): SGHVS, FQNEAQ. Deletions cut 7 bases from V and 6 bases from J, with 30 bases between. The CDR3 is 18 amino acids. The CDR3 sequence is CASIKYPGGKEGPAEAFF. The CDR3 DNA sequence: TGTGCCAGCATCAAATACCCAGGCGGTAAGGAGGGTCCAGCTGAAGCTTTCTTT.

This clonotype showed up just once. The rearrangement joins TRBV13 to TRBJ2-3, with D possibly matching TRBD2 (7 bases). V was pared by 5 bases and J by 4 bases, with 13 bases between. Germline CDR1 reads PRHDT; CDR2 reads FYEKMQ (reference sequence). The length of the CDR3 is 14 residues. The CDR3 DNA reads as TGTGCCAGCAGCCAAGCCGGGGGGCCAGATACGCAGTATTTT. This gives the protein CASSQAGGPDTQYF.

This CDR3 reads CASSLSGTGYADTQYF. CDR3 sequence (DNA): TGCGCCAGCAGCTTGTCCGGGACAGGGTACGCAGATACGCAGTATTTT. This rearrangement joins TRBV5-1 to TRBJ2-3; 9 nucleotides line up with TRBD1. CDR1 is SGHRS, CDR2 YFSETQ, per germline. Unmatched junction bases numbered 7, after V lost 1 base and J lost 4 bases. This CDR3 comprises 16 residues.

This clonotype was observed at least ten times. The chain employs TRBV2 and TRBJ2-5, with D tentatively TRBD2 (5 bases). The CDR3 is 14 residues long. Germline V lookup: CDR1 SNHLY, CDR2 FYNNEI. The V and J ends lost 6 bases and 1 base respectively, with 12 bases between them. In DNA, the CDR3 is TGTGCCAGCAGCACTCGGGGAGCCCAAGAGACCCAGTACTTC. Amino acids: CASSTRGAQETQYF.

The J gene is TRBJ2-1, the V gene TRBV5-5; 9 bases are shared with TRBD2. The germline V gene encodes CDR1 SGHKS and CDR2 YYEKEE (reference sequence). This CDR3 comprises 15 residues. V was clipped by 0 bases and J by 7 bases; unmatched bases: 5. CDR3 nucleotide sequence: TGTGCCAGCAGCTTGGAACTAGCGGGTAGGAATGAGCAGTTCTTC. As protein: CASSLELAGRNEQFF.

This sequence joins TRBV2 and TRBJ2-3; 9 nucleotides match TRBD2. After removal of 7 bases from V and 2 bases from J, the junction contained 4 bases not matched to a gene. The CDR3 is made up of 14 amino acids. Per germline, CDR1 SNHLY and CDR2 FYNNEI. The CDR3 spells CASMGLAPTDTQYF. The CDR3 DNA follows: TGTGCCAGCATGGGACTAGCACCCACAGATACGCAGTATTTT.

As to this clonotype: This sequence may be a read error, since a much larger clone differs from it by one base. The chain employs TRBV7-9 and TRBJ2-7; the D gene is possibly TRBD1 (5 bases). V shed 3 bases and J shed 3 bases, with 12 bases lying between them. The CDR3 consists of 14 residues. Germline CDR1 reads SEHNR; CDR2 reads FQNEAQ (reference sequence). CDR3 residues: CASSFPRQNYEQYF. In nucleotides, the CDR3 is TGTGCCAGCAGCTTCCCCAGACAGAACTACGAGCAGTACTTC.

This clonotype was recorded only once. The chain recombines TRBV29-1 with TRBJ2-7; tentative D call: TRBD2 (5 bases). Germline V gene sequence: CDR1 SQVTM, CDR2 ANQGSEA. The CDR3 totals 13 residues. V was shortened by 3 bases and J by 1 base, with 10 bases between the two germline ends. In nucleotides, the CDR3 is TGCAGCGTTGAGGAACGGAGGTCCTACGAGCAGTACTTC. This sequence encodes CSVEERRSYEQYF.

For this clonotype: This likely stems from a read error, as it lies one base from a far larger clone. The V call is TRBV6-5, the J call TRBJ2-3; D might be TRBD2 (5 bases). CDR1 is MNHEY, CDR2 SVGAGI, per germline. The CDR3 consists of 13 residues. The V gene lost 7 bases and the J gene lost 4 bases, with 12 bases spanning the gap. The CDR3 reads CASMPGESDTQYF. The CDR3 DNA reads as TGTGCCAGCATGCCCGGGGAGTCAGATACGCAGTATTTT.

This clonotype has more than one count but fewer than ten. V is TRBV5-1 and J is TRBJ2-1; 7 bases line up with TRBD1. The J segment lost 10 bases and the V segment lost 3 bases, leaving 10 bases of the junction unmatched. CDR1 and CDR2 (germline): SGHRS, YFSETQ. The CDR3 sequence is 14 residues long. CDR3 bases: TGCGCCAGCAGCTCTGGGACAGACTGGGGGGAGCAGTTCTTC. It encodes CASSSGTDWGEQFF.

V is TRBV4-2 and J is TRBJ2-1; D ambiguous. The V and J ends lost 4 bases and 5 bases respectively, with 9 bases between them. The CDR3 length is 13 residues. Looked up from germline, CDR1 is LGHNA and CDR2 is YNFKEQ. The CDR3 nucleotides are TGTGCCAGCAGCCGCGCAGAAAACAATGAGCAGTTCTTC. Amino acids: CASSRAENNEQFF.

V and J are TRBV28 and TRBJ1-1; D possibly corresponds to TRBD1 (6 bases). The V gene lost 7 bases and the J gene lost 1 base, with 10 bases spanning the gap. Per germline, CDR1 MDHEN and CDR2 SYDVKM. The CDR3 runs 13 residues. The DNA of the CDR3 is TGTGCCAGCATTCGAGGGGGGAACACTGAAGCTTTCTTT. Translating gives CASIRGGNTEAFF.

The chain couples TRBV7-6 to TRBJ2-5, with 7 bases lining up with TRBD1. Germline V CDR1 and CDR2: SGHVS, FNYEAQ. CDR3 length equals 14 residues. Germline trimming cut 4 bases from V and 2 bases from J; bases unmatched to any gene: 4. In DNA, the CDR3 is TGTGCCAGCAGCTCCCCGGGACAGCAAGAGACCCAGTACTTC. Translated, it gives CASSSPGQQETQYF.

The chain links TRBV29-1 to TRBJ2-1; D not resolved. This CDR3 has 11 amino acids. Germline V lookup: CDR1 SQVTM, CDR2 ANQGSEA. Trimming cost V 4 bases and J 7 bases, with 8 bases left between them. The CDR3 DNA reads as TGCAGCGTTGGGGTTGAGAATGAGCAGTTCTTC. It encodes CSVGVENEQFF.

This clonotype was counted ten times or more. This sequence joins TRBV7-9 and TRBJ1-1, with D perhaps TRBD1 (5 bases). V was trimmed by 5 bases and J by 5 bases, leaving 18 bases between them. CDR3 length equals 15 residues. CDR1 is SEHNR and CDR2 is FQNEAQ in the germline V gene (reference sequence). CDR3 nucleotides: TGTGCCAGCAGCCATCCCTCAGGGCCGTGGACTGAAGCTTTCTTT. Its translation: CASSHPSGPWTEAFF. Together with reference TRBV7-9 and TRBJ1-1, the CDR3 gives the full variable domain: DTGVSQNPRHKITKRGQNVTFRCDPISEHNRLYWYRQTLGQGPEFLTYFQNEAQLEKSRLLSDRFSAERPKGSFSTLEIQRTEQGDSAMYLCASSHPSGPWTEAFFGQGTRLTVV.

Ten or more counts support this clonotype. The gene calls are TRBV3-1 and TRBJ1-4; 11 bases map to TRBD1. Germline V lookup: CDR1 LGHDT, CDR2 YNNKEL (reference sequence). Trimming at V came to 4 bases and at J to 2 bases, leaving 3 bases not matched to a gene. The CDR3 totals 16 residues. CDR3 residues: CASSLGQGATNEKLFF. The CDR3 DNA reads as TGTGCCAGCAGCCTAGGACAGGGGGCGACTAATGAAAAACTGTTTTTT.

In its sample, this clonotype was seen many times. This rearrangement joins TRBV4-2 to TRBJ2-3; tentatively, D is TRBD2 (5 bases). V was trimmed by 0 bases and J by 4 bases, leaving 8 bases between them. Germline CDR1 is LGHNA and CDR2 is YNFKEQ. This CDR3 has 14 amino acids. CDR3 nucleotides: TGTGCCAGCAGCCAAGATGCCGGGGCAGATACGCAGTATTTT. Translating it yields CASSQDAGADTQYF.

This clonotype was observed a few times. This sequence joins TRBV13 and TRBJ1-1; weak D call: TRBD1 (6 bases). This CDR3 has 14 amino acids. The germline CDR1 and CDR2 sequences are PRHDT and FYEKMQ (reference sequence). V was clipped by 6 bases and J by 0 bases, with 11 bases between them. Here the CDR3 DNA reads TGTGCCAGCAGGAACAGGGTCCTGAACACTGAAGCTTTCTTT. Translated: CASRNRVLNTEAFF.

There are many counts of this clonotype. The chain employs TRBV10-3 and TRBJ1-1; 8 bases map to TRBD1. The germline gives CDR1 ENHRY, CDR2 SYGVKD. V was pared by 6 bases and J by 1 base, with 4 bases of the junction left unmatched. The CDR3 has 14 amino acids. The CDR3 reads CAISLDRANTEAFF. In DNA, the CDR3 is TGTGCCATCAGCTTGGACAGGGCGAACACTGAAGCTTTCTTT.

The V and J genes are TRBV5-8 and TRBJ2-1, with a weak D call TRBD2 (5 bases). This CDR3 spans 12 amino acids. Germline CDR1 SGHTS, CDR2 YDEGEE. Trimming stripped 4 bases from V and 8 bases from J, with 10 bases between. The CDR3 region has the DNA TGTGCCAGCAGCATGTGGAGGCATGAGCAGTTCTTC. Encoded protein: CASSMWRHEQFF.

V gene TRBV28 combines with J gene TRBJ1-5; 9 nucleotides agree with TRBD1. This CDR3 is built from 16 residues. CDR1 and CDR2 from the germline V gene are MDHEN and SYDVKM. Germline trimming cut 2 bases from V and 3 bases from J; bases unmatched to any gene: 5. CDR3 in DNA: TGTGCCAGCAGTTTACCCGGGACAGGGAACAATCAGCCCCAGCATTTT. Amino acid sequence: CASSLPGTGNNQPQHF.

This clonotype appeared many times. This chain joins TRBV3-1 and TRBJ2-7; 15 nucleotides line up with TRBD2. This CDR3 region has 17 residues. Germline CDR1 reads LGHDT; CDR2 reads YNNKEL (reference sequence). The ends lost 0 bases at V and 4 bases at J; junction bases unmatched: 4. CDR3 coding DNA: TGTGCCAGCAGCCAAGAGGGACTAGCGGGAGGATATTACGAGCAGTACTTC. This translates into CASSQEGLAGGYYEQYF.

To note about this clonotype: This sequence is one base from a far larger clone and is likely a read error. The chain combines TRBV16 with TRBJ2-1, with D possibly TRBD1 on 5 matching bases. The CDR3 is 15 amino acids. Germline loops: CDR1 KGHSY, CDR2 FQNENV. V lost 4 bases and J 10 bases, leaving 20 bases between the germline ends. The CDR3 here is CASSPTQGHSYEQFF. In nucleotides, the CDR3 is TGTGCCAGCAGCCCCACCCAGGGCCACTCCTACGAGCAGTTCTTC.

This clonotype appeared a few times. V usage is TRBV5-4 and J usage is TRBJ2-7, with TRBD1 matching 7 bases. This CDR3 is built from 15 residues. The germline CDR1 and CDR2 sequences are SGHNT and YYREEE (reference sequence). V was clipped by 3 bases and J by 0 bases; unmatched bases: 6. CDR3 region: CASSSRGQSSYEQYF. CDR3 coding DNA: TGTGCCAGCAGCTCCCGGGGACAGAGCTCCTACGAGCAGTACTTC.

Many counts were recorded for this clonotype. J is TRBJ1-1 and V is TRBV7-9; 7 bases agree with TRBD1. The length of the CDR3 is 18 residues. V dropped 1 base and J dropped 4; count of bases not matched to a gene: 15. Germline CDR1 and CDR2: SEHNR and FQNEAQ (reference sequence). The CDR3 nucleotides read TGTGCCAGCAGCTTAGGAAGGTCGACAGGGCCCGCGAGCACTGAAGCTTTCTTT. Encoded protein: CASSLGRSTGPASTEAFF. The full variable domain, its missing parts supplied by reference TRBV7-9 and TRBJ1-1, is DTGVSQNPRHKITKRGQNVTFRCDPISEHNRLYWYRQTLGQGPEFLTYFQNEAQLEKSRLLSDRFSAERPKGSFSTLEIQRTEQGDSAMYLCASSLGRSTGPASTEAFFGQGTRLTVV.